The 17 T cell receptor beta chains in this list originate from one sample, sequenced in a study of beta chain features in type 1 diabetes. The study's findings and limits: Type 1 diabetes patients showed a moderate but significant shortening of TCRB CDR3s in all four CD4+ subsets.

Expressed TCRB transcripts were sequenced because the entire RNA isolate underwent reverse transcription. Produced via immunoSEQ multiplex PCR; TCRdb's table is partial and in-frame only. The sample records about 340,000 clones, approximately 9.7% being singletons. No antigen is known for these receptors. Material for sequencing was central memory CD4+ T cells from blood. The receptors stem from a man between 25 and 39 years old with type 1 diabetes.

This chain links TRBV7-2 with TRBJ1-5, with no clear D. There are 15 residues in the CDR3. Per germline, CDR1 SGHTA and CDR2 FQGNSA. V gave up 5 bases and J gave up 8 bases, with 19 bases separating them. CDR3: CASSPARDPIEPQHF. The DNA of the CDR3 is TGTGCCAGCAGCCCAGCGCGGGATCCCATCGAGCCCCAGCATTTT. The whole variable domain, remainder taken from reference TRBV7-2 and TRBJ1-5, is GAGVSQSPSNKVTEKGKDVELRCDPISGHTALYWYRQSLGQGLEFLIYFQGNSAPDKSGLPSDRFSAERTGGSVSTLTIQRTQQEDSAVYLCASSPARDPIEPQHFGDGTRLSIL.

V and J are TRBV19 and TRBJ1-4, with D hard to call. The ends were cut back, 5 bases at V and 8 bases at J, with 12 bases in the middle. The CDR3 totals 13 residues. Germline CDR1 is LNHDA and CDR2 is SQIVND (reference sequence). DNA of the CDR3: TGTGCCAGTAGTGCCAGCGATACGGAAAAACTGTTTTTT. The encoded protein is CASSASDTEKLFF.

This clone has just a few counts. The V call is TRBV10-3, the J call TRBJ2-3; TRBD2 might be the D (5 bases). Germline CDR1 reads ENHRY; CDR2 reads SYGVKD. The V gene lost 4 bases and the J gene lost 6 bases, with 14 bases spanning the gap. The CDR3 has 14 amino acids. CDR3 nucleotide sequence: TGTGCCATCAGTGTATCGGGGTACGGTGATACGCAGTATTTT. This encodes CAISVSGYGDTQYF.

CDR3 protein: CASSQQGPDTQYF. The CDR3 DNA follows: TGTGCCAGCAGTCAGCAGGGCCCAGATACGCAGTATTTT. The chain is built from TRBV2 and TRBJ2-3; tentative D call: TRBD1 (5 bases). V was cut by 5 bases and J by 4 bases, with 10 bases left in between. The germline CDR1 and CDR2 sequences are SNHLY and FYNNEI. This CDR3 comprises 13 residues.

The chain is built from TRBV10-3 and TRBJ2-5, with 10 bases that match TRBD2. V shed 6 bases, J shed 7 bases, and the junction held 5 bases outside the gene matches. Germline V gene data show CDR1 as ENHRY and CDR2 as SYGVKD. This CDR3 comprises 13 residues. The CDR3 sequence: CAIRSASGGTQYF. In DNA form, the CDR3 reads TGTGCCATCAGAAGTGCTAGCGGGGGGACCCAGTACTTC.

The CDR3 bases are TGTGCCAGCAGTCTCTCGCGGGACACCCAGCATTTT. This translates into CASSLSRDTQHF. V usage is TRBV2 and J usage is TRBJ1-5, with a tentative D call TRBD1 (6 bases). This CDR3 has 12 residues. Germline values: CDR1 SNHLY, CDR2 FYNNEI. Trimming took 5 bases from V and 11 from J, leaving 13 bases between them.

The table lists this clone with many counts. Here the CDR3 DNA reads TGTGCCAGCCGCGGGACAGGGGAGGGTAACTATGGCTACACCTTC. Translation gives CASRGTGEGNYGYTF. This chain connects TRBV25-1 to TRBJ1-2, with TRBD1 matching over 10 bases. CDR1 and CDR2 (germline): MGHDK, SYGVNS. The CDR3 consists of 15 residues. V lost 8 bases, J lost 1 base, and 7 bases stayed unmatched.

This clone came up a few times. The rearrangement links TRBV28 to TRBJ2-1; 7 bases are a match to TRBD1. CDR1 is MDHEN and CDR2 is SYDVKM in the germline V gene. The CDR3 runs 14 residues. V was clipped by 1 base and J by 10 bases; unmatched bases: 7. CDR3 bases: TGTGCCAGCAGTTTATCGGCAGGGGGTAGAGAGCAGTTCTTC. Translating gives CASSLSAGGREQFF.

There are a few counts of this clone. A junction end diverges from the germline sequence, so it may reflect a read error. The CDR3 bases are TGTGCCAGCAGCTTAGCAATCGGGGTGAAGGACTCGATCTTC. It codes for CASSLAIGVKDSIF. The gene calls are TRBV11-2 and TRBJ2-1; D possibly corresponds to TRBD2 (5 bases). Germline V gene sequence: CDR1 SGHAT, CDR2 FQNNGV. The CDR3 covers 14 residues.

The chain carries TRBV27 and TRBJ2-7; 9 positions agree with TRBD2. This CDR3 spans 16 amino acids. The germline V gene encodes CDR1 MNHEY and CDR2 SMNVEV (reference sequence). V lost 0 bases, J lost 1 base, and 4 bases stayed unmatched. The CDR3 sequence: CASSLSGSGGSYEQYF. DNA of the CDR3: TGTGCCAGCAGTTTATCGGGTAGCGGGGGTTCCTACGAGCAGTACTTC.

The V gene is TRBV7-9, the J gene TRBJ1-1, with 8 nucleotides matching TRBD1. Germline-derived CDR1 and CDR2 are SEHNR and FQNEAQ (reference sequence). J was trimmed by 4 bases and V by 6 bases; bases with no gene match: 7. The CDR3 loop spans 14 amino acids. The DNA for the CDR3 is TGTGCCAGCAGATTGGACAGGGCCTCCACTGAAGCTTTCTTT. Amino acids: CASRLDRASTEAFF.

This clone has a count of ten or more. V gene TRBV9 combines with J gene TRBJ1-6, with a weak D call TRBD1 (6 bases). The germline V gene encodes CDR1 SGDLS and CDR2 YYNGEE. The CDR3 extends over 16 amino acids. V dropped 0 bases and J dropped 7 bases, with 14 bases sitting between them. For the CDR3, the DNA is TGTGCCAGCAGCGTAGTGATAGGGGGGCAGAATTCACCCCTCCACTTT. It yields the protein CASSVVIGGQNSPLHF.

This chain's CDR3 is CASSLQENTGELFF. The CDR3 nucleotides read TGTGCCAGCAGTCTCCAGGAGAACACCGGGGAGCTGTTTTTT. The J gene is TRBJ2-2, the V gene TRBV2; no definite D call. Per the germline V gene, CDR1 is SNHLY and CDR2 is FYNNEI. V gave up 5 bases and J gave up 1 base, with 8 bases separating them. The CDR3 covers 14 residues.

This chain uses TRBV25-1 with TRBJ2-7; 7 nucleotides match TRBD2. CDR1 MGHDK and CDR2 SYGVNS come from the germline V gene. The CDR3 extends over 13 amino acids. Trimming cost V 3 bases and J 10 bases; bases outside gene matches: 9. The CDR3 sequence: CASSEFDGGSQYF. The CDR3 coding sequence is TGTGCCAGCAGTGAGTTCGACGGGGGGTCCCAGTACTTC.

The table lists this clone with a count of one. This chain links TRBV6-6 with TRBJ1-1; a weak D match, TRBD1 (5 bases). The length of the CDR3 is 16 residues. Trimming cost V 6 bases and J 6 bases, with 23 bases left between them. CDR1 is MNHNY and CDR2 is SVGAGI in the germline V gene (reference sequence). The CDR3 DNA reads TGTGCCAGCAGATCCCAGGATCGGGCCGGAGGGGCTGAAGCTTTCTTT. Protein sequence: CASRSQDRAGGAEAFF.

This clone was found a few times. The chain couples TRBV5-1 to TRBJ1-3, with D possibly being TRBD1 (6 bases). The germline gives CDR1 SGHRS, CDR2 YFSETQ. The CDR3 runs 16 residues. The V gene lost 3 bases and the J gene lost 7 bases, with 20 bases spanning the gap. The CDR3 bases are TGCGCCAGCAGCTCGCCAGAACCAGGGGCATCCAACACCATATATTTT. As protein: CASSSPEPGASNTIYF.

The chain links TRBV10-3 to TRBJ1-1; 10 bases line up with TRBD1. Losses at the gene ends were 0 bases for V and 6 bases for J; bases not matched to a gene: 4. CDR3 length: 15 amino acids. The germline CDR1 and CDR2 sequences are ENHRY and SYGVKD. This CDR3 reads CAISESGTGDPEAFF. DNA of the CDR3: TGTGCCATCAGTGAGTCCGGGACAGGGGACCCTGAAGCTTTCTTT.